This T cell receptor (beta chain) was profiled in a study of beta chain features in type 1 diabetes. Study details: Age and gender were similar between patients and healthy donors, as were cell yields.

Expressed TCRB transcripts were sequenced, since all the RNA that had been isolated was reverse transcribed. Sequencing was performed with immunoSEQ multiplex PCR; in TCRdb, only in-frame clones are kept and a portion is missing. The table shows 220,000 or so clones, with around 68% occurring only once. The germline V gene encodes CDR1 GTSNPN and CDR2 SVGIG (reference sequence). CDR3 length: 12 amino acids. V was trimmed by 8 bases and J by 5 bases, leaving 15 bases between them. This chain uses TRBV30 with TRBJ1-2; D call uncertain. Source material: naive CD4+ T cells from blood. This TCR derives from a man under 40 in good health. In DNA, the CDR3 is TGTGCCGCGTCCGAGGAAGGTTATGGCTACACCTTC. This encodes CAASEEGYGYTF. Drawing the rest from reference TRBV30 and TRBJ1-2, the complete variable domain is SQTIHQWPATLVQPVGSPLSLECTVEGTSNPNLYWYRQAAGRGLQLLFYSVGIGQISSEVPQNLSASRPQDRQFILSSKKLLLSDSGFYLCAASEEGYGYTFGSGTRLTVV.